Shown below are 17 T cell receptor beta chains from a single sample sequenced in a study of post-analysis software for immune sequencing data. General study points: Five or six TRBV segments, TRBV5-6, TRBV5-1 and TRBV20-1 among them, were found more frequent in patients than controls.

The authors incorporated unique molecular identifiers into the TCR beta cDNA libraries. MiXCR was run by TCRdb on the PCR reads, yielding one entry per CDR3 protein. This table has fewer than 850,000 distinct CDR3 sequences, less than 35% appearing once. These TCRs' antigens remain unknown. Sequenced: blood. The receptor set was obtained from a girl aged 10 to 17 with multiple sclerosis.

This clonotype has more than one count but fewer than ten. The chain is built from TRBV20-1 and TRBJ2-7; 7 nucleotides match TRBD2. The J segment lost 1 base and the V segment lost 6 bases, leaving 15 bases of the junction unmatched. Germline V CDR1 and CDR2: DFQATT, SNEGSKA (reference sequence). This CDR3 has 16 residues. CDR3 DNA sequence: TGCAGTGCAACGATACCGGGAGGCTGGGGGTCCTACGAGCAGTACTTC. It encodes CSATIPGGWGSYEQYF.

The V gene is TRBV2, the J gene TRBJ2-7; TRBD2 matches 8 bases. The V segment lost 8 bases and the J segment 3 bases; nucleotides outside the gene matches: 3. Germline V gene sequence: CDR1 SNHLY, CDR2 FYNNEI. The CDR3 is 12 amino acids. The CDR3 region is CASGLAVYEQYF. CDR3 bases: TGTGCCAGCGGACTAGCTGTCTACGAGCAGTACTTC. The full variable domain, in which reference TRBV2 and TRBJ2-7 provide the parts outside the CDR3, is EPEVTQTPSHQVTQMGQEVILRCVPISNHLYFYWYRQILGQKVEFLVSFYNNEISEKSEIFDDQFSVERPDGSNFTLKIRSTKLEDSAMYFCASGLAVYEQYFGPGTRLTVT.

This clonotype has just a few counts. The chain joins TRBV6-6 to TRBJ1-2; D unresolved. The CDR3 consists of 12 residues. Germline-derived CDR1 and CDR2 are MNHNY and SVGAGI (reference sequence). With 2 bases removed from V and 3 bases from J, the gap between germline ends came to 4 bases. The CDR3 region is CASSYTDYGYTF. In nucleotides, the CDR3 is TGTGCCAGCAGTTACACAGACTATGGCTACACCTTC.

This clonotype is categorized as medium-sized. The chain joins TRBV7-6 to TRBJ2-5, with a tentative D call TRBD2 (6 bases). The germline V gene encodes CDR1 SGHVS and CDR2 FNYEAQ. V lost 4 bases to trimming and J lost 7 bases, with 7 bases between them. This CDR3 is 11 amino acids long. This CDR3 is CASSSGGTQYF. CDR3 in DNA: TGTGCCAGCAGCTCCGGGGGGACCCAGTACTTC.

About this clonotype itself: A read error may account for a junction end that differs from germline. This chain links TRBV12-3 or TRBV12-4 with TRBJ2-3; 9 positions agree with TRBD2. This CDR3 is built from 14 residues. The CDR3 spells CASISSGGSDAQYF. DNA for the CDR3: TGTGCCAGCATTAGTAGCGGGGGATCAGATGCGCAGTATTTT.

The rearrangement links TRBV27 to TRBJ1-5; possible D gene TRBD1, 6 bases. Trimming removed 5 bases from V and 6 bases from J, with 14 bases in between. The CDR3 length is 14 residues. CDR1 and CDR2 from the germline V gene are MNHEY and SMNVEV (reference sequence). In nucleotides, the CDR3 is TGTGCCAGCAGTCTTTACAGGGATCTTCAGCCCCAGCATTTT. Translating gives CASSLYRDLQPQHF.

This clonotype was counted only a few times. The DNA of the CDR3 is TGCAGTGCTAATCGCCCGGGAGTAGTTGACATTCAGTACTTC. This gives the protein CSANRPGVVDIQYF. The chain combines TRBV20-1 with TRBJ2-4; maybe TRBD2 (6 bases). The length of the CDR3 is 14 residues. The V gene's germline CDR1 is DFQATT and CDR2 SNEGSKA (reference sequence). With 4 bases removed from V and 8 bases from J, the gap between germline ends came to 18 bases.

This clonotype was counted a few times. The rearrangement uses TRBV6-5 and TRBJ1-2; D call uncertain. The length of the CDR3 is 15 residues. The germline V gene encodes CDR1 MNHEY and CDR2 SVGAGI. V dropped 5 bases and J dropped 0 bases, with 13 bases sitting between them. This chain's CDR3 is CASSPRGAANYGYTF. The CDR3 DNA sequence: TGTGCCAGCAGTCCCCGTGGAGCTGCTAACTATGGCTACACCTTC.

This clonotype has just a few counts. V and J are TRBV6-5 and TRBJ2-1, with D maybe TRBD2 (6 bases). The CDR3 has 16 amino acids. Germline V gives CDR1 MNHEY, CDR2 SVGAGI. Between the trimmed V and J ends, which lost 2 bases and 0 bases, there was a span of 11 bases. The CDR3 DNA follows: TGTGCCAGCAGTTACCCACCCGGGAGCTCCTACAATGAGCAGTTCTTC. Protein sequence: CASSYPPGSSYNEQFF.

The chain joins TRBV29-1 to TRBJ2-7; the match to TRBD1 covers 8 bases. The germline gives CDR1 SQVTM, CDR2 ANQGSEA. CDR3 length: 13 amino acids. Germline trimming cut 8 bases from V and 7 bases from J; bases unmatched to any gene: 13. Here the CDR3 DNA reads TGCAGCACCGTCTCAGGGGGCGCCGGGGAGCAGTACTTC. Amino acid sequence: CSTVSGGAGEQYF.

This clonotype was detected a few times. The chain joins TRBV12-3 or TRBV12-4 to TRBJ2-1; possible D gene TRBD2, 6 bases. The CDR3 is 15 amino acids. The V and J ends lost 4 bases and 3 bases respectively, with 13 bases between them. The CDR3 spells CASSSSGPLYNEQFF. The DNA of the CDR3 is TGTGCCAGCAGTTCAAGCGGGCCGCTCTACAATGAGCAGTTCTTC.

This clonotype showed up just a few times. The chain links TRBV20-1 to TRBJ1-5; TRBD1 might be the D (5 bases). Looked up from germline, CDR1 is DFQATT and CDR2 is SNEGSKA (reference sequence). This CDR3 spans 15 amino acids. With 4 bases removed from V and 0 bases from J, the gap between germline ends came to 13 bases. CDR3 protein: CSATGAGYSNQPQHF. DNA for the CDR3: TGCAGTGCTACTGGGGCCGGATATAGCAATCAGCCCCAGCATTTT.

This clonotype occurred once. The chain recombines TRBV6-1 with TRBJ2-3; TRBD1 is a possible D gene (7 bases). The CDR3 is 15 amino acids. V shed 3 bases and J shed 3 bases, with 13 bases lying between them. Per the germline V gene, CDR1 is MNHNS and CDR2 is SASEGT. The DNA of the CDR3 is TGTGCCAGCAGTGAGAGTCAGGGGGGAACAGATACGCAGTATTTT. Translating it yields CASSESQGGTDTQYF.

The CDR3 here is CAISGAPTFYNEQFF. CDR3 sequence (DNA): TGTGCCATCAGTGGGGCCCCAACCTTTTACAATGAGCAGTTCTTC. The V and J genes are TRBV10-3 and TRBJ2-1; D is unresolved. The V end was cut by 4 bases, the J end by 4 bases, with 14 bases between. This CDR3 region has 15 residues. Per germline, CDR1 ENHRY and CDR2 SYGVKD.

A few counts support this clonotype. The rearrangement uses TRBV5-1 and TRBJ2-7, with TRBD1 identical over 7 bases. Trimming removed 4 bases from V and 2 bases from J; junction bases left unmatched: 6. The germline V gene has CDR1 SGHRS and CDR2 YFSETQ. The CDR3 runs 14 residues. The CDR3 region has the DNA TGCGCCAGCAGCCAGACCGGGACAGCCTACGAGCAGTACTTC. Protein: CASSQTGTAYEQYF.

The rearrangement uses TRBV29-1 and TRBJ2-1, with TRBD1 matching 7 bases. There are 16 residues in the CDR3. Per germline, CDR1 SQVTM and CDR2 ANQGSEA. With 1 base clipped from V and 3 bases from J, the junction kept 9 bases outside the gene matches. The CDR3 sequence: CSVEGHRDRDYNEQFF. The CDR3 nucleotides read TGCAGCGTTGAAGGGCATCGAGACAGGGACTACAATGAGCAGTTCTTC.

J is TRBJ2-5 and V is TRBV7-8; 9 bases map to TRBD2. This CDR3 is built from 14 residues. Germline V lookup: CDR1 SGHVS, CDR2 FQNEAQ. The J segment lost 4 bases and the V segment lost 5 bases, leaving 5 bases of the junction unmatched. The CDR3 DNA reads as TGTGCCAGCAGCCGAGATAGCGGGAGAGAGACCCAGTACTTC. Translation: CASSRDSGRETQYF. Complete variable domain (other parts from reference TRBV7-8 and TRBJ2-5): GAGVSQSPRYKVAKRGQDVALRCDPISGHVSLFWYQQALGQGPEFLTYFQNEAQLDKSGLPSDRFFAERPEGSVSTLKIQRTQQEDSAVYLCASSRDSGRETQYFGPGTRLLVL.